This T cell receptor beta chain was sequenced in a study of persistence of HIV-infected CD4 T cells. The stimulus was an HIV-1 Gag 15-mer peptide pool, about 1.1 ug/peptide/mL. Responding CD4+ T cells were sorted by upregulation of both CD40 ligand and CD69. Trimming stripped 0 bases from V and 7 bases from J, with 9 bases between. Germline V gene data show CDR1 as LGHNA and CDR2 as YNFKEQ. This CDR3 has 13 residues. This was the immunoSEQ version 4 assay in survey mode. TCRdb keeps only in-frame clones here, not all; method: immunoSEQ multiplex PCR. The table includes some 30,000 clones, less than 75% detected once. A note on this clone: Its antigen is unknown.

The clonotype originates from an adult man with HIV who was CMV-seropositive. This chain connects TRBV4-2 to TRBJ1-1; D uncertain. Source: CD4+ T cells sorted from PBMCs after roughly 18-hour stimulation, taken from a patient who received antiretroviral therapy. The chain's CDR3 is CASSQDRRLEAFF. In DNA form, the CDR3 reads TGTGCCAGCAGCCAAGATCGACGGCTTGAAGCTTTCTTT.